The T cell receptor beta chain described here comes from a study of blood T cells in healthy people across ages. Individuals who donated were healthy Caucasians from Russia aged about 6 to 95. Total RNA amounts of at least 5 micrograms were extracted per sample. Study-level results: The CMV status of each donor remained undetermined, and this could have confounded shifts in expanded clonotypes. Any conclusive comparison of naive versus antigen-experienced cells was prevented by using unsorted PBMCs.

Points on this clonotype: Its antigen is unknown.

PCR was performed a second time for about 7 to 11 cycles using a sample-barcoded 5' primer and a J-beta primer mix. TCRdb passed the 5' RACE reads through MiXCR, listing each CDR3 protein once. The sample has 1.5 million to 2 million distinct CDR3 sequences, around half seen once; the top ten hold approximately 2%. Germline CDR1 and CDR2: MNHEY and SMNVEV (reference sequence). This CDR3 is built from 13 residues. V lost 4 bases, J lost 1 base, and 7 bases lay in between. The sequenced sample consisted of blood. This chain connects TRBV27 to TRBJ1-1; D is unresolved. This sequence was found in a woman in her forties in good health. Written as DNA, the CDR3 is TGTGCCAGCAGTTCCCTATCGAACACTGAAGCTTTCTTT. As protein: CASSSLSNTEAFF.